This TCR beta chain appears in the sequencing data of a study of technical replicates of blood from four donors. Using immunoSEQ multiplex PCR, the repertoire was profiled, and TCRdb retains in-frame clones only, with some absent. The sample shows some 82,000 clones, about 93% of them seen only once. Trimming shortened V by 2 bases and J by 6 bases, and 9 bases separated the two germline ends. CDR1 is SGHRS, CDR2 YFSETQ, per germline. The CDR3 spans 13 residues. This receptor was taken from a human donor in good health. The rearrangement links TRBV5-1 to TRBJ1-5; unclear D gene. The sample comprised T cells isolated from PBMCs. The CDR3 sequence: CASSLRGSQPQHF. The CDR3 nucleotides are TGCGCCAGCAGCTTAAGAGGAAGTCAGCCCCAGCATTTT.